This T cell receptor beta chain was sequenced in a study of identical twins. General observations from the study: Conclusions were drawn cross-sectionally by statistical analysis, without following the same donors.

This clonotype was found a few times. The antigen is undetermined. TCRdb reanalysed the 5' RACE reads using MiXCR and keeps one entry per CDR3 protein. The data hold roughly 710,000 distinct CDR3 sequences, with roughly 6% observed a single time. Sequencing input: naive T cells sorted from blood. The receptor's source is a man aged 18 to 29 in good health.

The CDR3 here is CASGVGANVLTF. CDR3 DNA: TGTGCCAGTGGGGTCGGGGCCAACGTCCTGACTTTC. The rearrangement joins TRBV28 to TRBJ2-6; D gene uncertain. The CDR3 is 12 amino acids. V was cut by 9 bases and J by 4 bases, with 7 bases left in between. Germline assignment: CDR1 MDHEN and CDR2 SYDVKM.